Listed here are 14 T cell receptor beta chains from one sample, sequenced in a study of PD-L1 blockade in urothelial cancer. The repertoire was sequenced with immunoSEQ multiplex PCR; TCRdb's copy has only in-frame clones and lacks some. The sample yields roughly 63,000 clones, 65% to 90% seen once. Time point in this sample: pretreatment peripheral blood. The source material was PBMCs, sampled around atezolizumab (anti-PD-L1) treatment. Receptors were obtained from a man between 65 and 85 years old with urothelial cancer.

The V and J genes are TRBV5-8 and TRBJ1-1; perhaps TRBD1 as D (5 bases). Trimming stripped 2 bases from V and 3 bases from J, with 14 bases between. Germline assignment: CDR1 SGHTS and CDR2 YDEGEE. This CDR3 contains 15 residues. The chain's CDR3 is CASSFGTSVHTEAFF. In DNA, the CDR3 is TGTGCCAGCAGCTTCGGGACTTCTGTCCACACTGAAGCTTTCTTT.

The chain combines TRBV6-6 with TRBJ2-7; tentative D call: TRBD2 (5 bases). The CDR3 is 12 amino acids. Between the trimmed V and J ends, which lost 2 bases and 6 bases, there was a span of 8 bases. Germline V gene data show CDR1 as MNHNY and CDR2 as SVGAGI (reference sequence). In DNA form, the CDR3 reads TGTGCCAGCAGTTACATCCGGGGCGAGCAGTACTTC. The encoded protein is CASSYIRGEQYF.

V is TRBV5-1 and J is TRBJ2-6, with D maybe TRBD1 (6 bases). The germline CDR1 and CDR2 sequences are SGHRS and YFSETQ. This CDR3 has 15 amino acids. V was cut by 2 bases and J by 12 bases, with 18 bases left in between. CDR3 in DNA: TGCGCCAGCAGCTTAAACCTACAGGGCCCTCTCGTCCTGACTTTC. As protein: CASSLNLQGPLVLTF.

This chain joins TRBV19 and TRBJ1-4; TRBD1 aligns across 9 bases. The germline gives CDR1 LNHDA, CDR2 SQIVND (reference sequence). The CDR3 contains 16 residues. V lost 5 bases and J lost 7; bases outside the gene matches: 11. The CDR3 bases are TGTGCCAGTAGTTCTGGCTCCGGGACAGGGCCTGAAAAACTGTTTTTT. Its translation: CASSSGSGTGPEKLFF.

The V and J genes are TRBV9 and TRBJ1-3; 7 bases match TRBD1. CDR3 length: 15 amino acids. V lost 3 bases, J lost 4 bases, and 7 bases stayed unmatched. Germline V gives CDR1 SGDLS, CDR2 YYNGEE. DNA of the CDR3: TGTGCCAGCAGCGGGTACAGGGGCCCGGGAAACACCATATATTTT. Translation: CASSGYRGPGNTIYF. Drawing the rest from reference TRBV9 and TRBJ1-3, the complete variable domain is DSGVTQTPKHLITATGQRVTLRCSPRSGDLSVYWYQQSLDQGLQFLIQYYNGEERAKGNILERFSAQQFPDLHSELNLSSLELGDSALYFCASSGYRGPGNTIYFGEGSWLTVV.

There are a few counts of this clone. The chain combines TRBV21-1 with TRBJ1-4. TRBV21-1 is tagged as a pseudogene. The length of the CDR3 is 14 residues. CDR3 nucleotides: TGTGCCAGCAGTACTGACGGGGAGTTAGAAAAACTGTTTTTT. Encoded protein: CASSTDGELEKLFF.

This rearrangement joins TRBV6-1 to TRBJ2-7; a possible D gene is TRBD1 (6 bases). CDR3 length equals 14 residues. The germline V and J ends were trimmed by 4 bases and 2 bases, with 12 bases remaining between them. Germline CDR1 is MNHNS and CDR2 is SASEGT. In DNA, the CDR3 is TGTGCCAGCAGTGTAATCCAGGGGACCTACGAGCAGTACTTC. This encodes CASSVIQGTYEQYF.

This rearrangement joins TRBV10-3 to TRBJ2-2; 7 nucleotides align to TRBD2. Germline assignment: CDR1 ENHRY and CDR2 SYGVKD. CDR3 length: 15 residues. V gave up 11 bases and J gave up 6 bases; unmatched junction bases: 15. In DNA form, the CDR3 reads TGTGCCGCGGGGGAAATTAAAGAATCTTCCGGGGAGCTGTTTTTT. The encoded protein is CAAGEIKESSGELFF.

J is TRBJ1-2 and V is TRBV28; tentatively, D is TRBD1 (5 bases). Trimming took off 3 bases at V and 5 bases at J, with 13 bases between the two ends. The CDR3 consists of 14 residues. Germline CDR1 and CDR2: MDHEN and SYDVKM. CDR3 nucleotides: TGTGCCAGCAGTTTGGGGGGGGTTTGGTATGGCTACACCTTC. It is translated as CASSLGGVWYGYTF.

CDR3 DNA sequence: TGTGCCAGCAGAACACTAGCGGGAGCGTACAATGAGCAGTTCTTC. Protein product: CASRTLAGAYNEQFF. The chain uses TRBV7-2 and TRBJ2-1; 11 positions agree with TRBD2. This CDR3 has 15 residues. Losses at the gene ends were 6 bases for V and 4 bases for J; bases not matched to a gene: 5. Germline V gene data show CDR1 as SGHTA and CDR2 as FQGNSA.

This rearrangement joins TRBV11-2 to TRBJ2-3; TRBD2 aligns across 9 bases. Germline V gene data show CDR1 as SGHAT and CDR2 as FQNNGV. The V gene end was trimmed by 1 base and the J gene end by 1 base; junction bases not matched to a gene: 3. The CDR3 is 16 amino acids. CDR3 DNA: TGTGCCAGCAGCTTAGGGGCGGGAGGGGGCACAGATACGCAGTATTTT. It is translated as CASSLGAGGGTDTQYF.

J is TRBJ1-1 and V is TRBV25-1; D perhaps matches TRBD1 (6 bases). Trimming left V 2 bases short and J 5 bases short, with 12 bases between. Germline CDR1 is MGHDK and CDR2 is SYGVNS. The CDR3 length is 14 residues. The CDR3 DNA sequence: TGTGCCAGCAGTGAAAACAGGGACGGGACTGAAGCTTTCTTT. Translation: CASSENRDGTEAFF.

The chain recombines TRBV14 with TRBJ2-7; weak D call: TRBD2 (5 bases). Trimming took 4 bases from V and 2 from J, leaving 15 bases between them. The CDR3 consists of 15 residues. CDR1 and CDR2 from the germline V gene are SGHDN and FVKESK. The CDR3 nucleotides are TGTGCCAGCAGCCCGCCGGAGGCCCTGCCCTACGAGCAGTACTTC. Amino acids: CASSPPEALPYEQYF.

The chain uses TRBV4-1 and TRBJ2-2; no firm D call. V lost 6 bases and J lost 0, with 5 bases in between. The CDR3 is 13 amino acids. Germline values: CDR1 MGHRA, CDR2 YSYEKL. In DNA, the CDR3 is TGCGCCAGCAGGACAACGAACACCGGGGAGCTGTTTTTT. This translates into CASRTTNTGELFF.